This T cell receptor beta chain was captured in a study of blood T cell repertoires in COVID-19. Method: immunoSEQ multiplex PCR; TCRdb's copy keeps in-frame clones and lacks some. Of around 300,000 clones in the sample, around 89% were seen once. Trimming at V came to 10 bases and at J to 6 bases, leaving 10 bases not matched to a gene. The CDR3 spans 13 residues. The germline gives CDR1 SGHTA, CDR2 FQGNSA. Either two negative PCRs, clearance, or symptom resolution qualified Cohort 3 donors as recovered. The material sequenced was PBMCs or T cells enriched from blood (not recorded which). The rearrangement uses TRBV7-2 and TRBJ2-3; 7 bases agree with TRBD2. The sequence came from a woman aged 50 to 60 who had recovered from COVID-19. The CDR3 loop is CATRRAGVDTQYF. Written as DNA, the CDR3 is TGTGCCACCAGGAGGGCGGGAGTCGATACGCAGTATTTT.